The 10 T cell receptor beta chains below come from one sample, sequenced in a study of blood T cell repertoires in COVID-19. Method: immunoSEQ multiplex PCR; TCRdb's copy keeps in-frame clones and lacks some. The table has 140,000 to 150,000 clones, around nine tenths seen once. Sequenced sample: peripheral blood. These receptors were obtained from a woman aged 50 to 60 with active or convalescent COVID-19.

The gene calls are TRBV6-2 or TRBV6-3 and TRBJ2-7; TRBD1 is a possible D gene (5 bases). Germline V gene data show CDR1 as MNHEY and CDR2 as SVGEGT. The CDR3 is 15 amino acids. V was pared by 3 bases and J by 7 bases, with 19 bases between. The CDR3 DNA reads as TGTGCCAGCAGTTATCCCCCGGACAACCCCCTTGAGCAGTACTTC. Protein sequence: CASSYPPDNPLEQYF.

The rearrangement links TRBV2 to TRBJ2-2, with D perhaps TRBD1 (5 bases). The CDR3 sequence is 18 residues long. Trimming removed 0 bases at V and 0 bases at J, with 14 bases between. CDR1 and CDR2 from the germline V gene are SNHLY and FYNNEI. DNA of the CDR3: TGTGCCAGCAGTGAAGCCCGGACACTTTTATCGAACACCGGGGAGCTGTTTTTT. It is translated as CASSEARTLLSNTGELFF.

This chain joins TRBV7-6 and TRBJ1-3; perhaps TRBD1 as D (5 bases). The V end was cut by 10 bases, the J end by 0 bases, with 16 bases between. CDR1 is SGHVS, CDR2 FNYEAQ, per germline. This CDR3 has 15 amino acids. The CDR3 protein is CATWGENYSGNTIYF. The CDR3 DNA is TGTGCCACCTGGGGGGAGAACTACTCTGGAAACACCATATATTTT.

Comments on this clone: The sample carries other DNA sequences with the same CDR3. The chain has TRBV7-2 and TRBJ1-1, with TRBD1 as a possible D gene (5 bases). V was cut by 5 bases and J by 4 bases, with 11 bases left in between. Germline V gene sequence: CDR1 SGHTA, CDR2 FQGNSA. The CDR3 totals 13 residues. Here the CDR3 reads CASSPRRGTEAFF. The CDR3 DNA reads as TGTGCCAGCAGCCCCAGAAGGGGCACTGAAGCTTTCTTT.

The chain recombines TRBV5-4 with TRBJ2-7; 8 bases agree with TRBD1. Germline CDR1 SGHNT, CDR2 YYREEE (reference sequence). The CDR3 extends over 14 amino acids. V shed 4 bases, J shed 5 bases, and the junction held 8 bases outside the gene matches. Written as DNA, the CDR3 is TGTGCCAGCAGCCCGCAGGGGGCTTCTCACGAGCAGTACTTC. Protein: CASSPQGASHEQYF. The full variable domain, with the rest looked up from reference TRBV5-4 and TRBJ2-7, is ETGVTQSPTHLIKTRGQQVTLRCSSQSGHNTVSWYQQALGQGPQFIFQYYREEENGRGNFPPRFSGLQFPNYSSELNVNALELDDSALYLCASSPQGASHEQYFGPGTRLTVT.

The V gene is TRBV7-8, the J gene TRBJ1-5; maybe TRBD1 (6 bases). The V and J ends lost 3 bases and 3 bases respectively, with 9 bases between them. Germline CDR1 is SGHVS and CDR2 is FQNEAQ. The CDR3 sequence is 14 residues long. The CDR3, as DNA: TGTGCCAGCAGCTTCCAGGGGAACAATCAGCCCCAGCATTTT. Encoded protein: CASSFQGNNQPQHF.

This clone was seen only once. The V and J genes are TRBV29-1 and TRBJ1-1; no definite D call. The CDR3 is 16 residues long. V lost 2 bases and J lost 1, with 17 bases in between. Germline V gene lookup returns CDR1 SQVTM and CDR2 ANQGSEA. The CDR3 DNA reads TGCAGCGTTGAAACGGGGAGTCTAGCCAAGAACACTGAAGCTTTCTTT. Protein sequence: CSVETGSLAKNTEAFF. The full variable domain, rest sourced from reference TRBV29-1 and TRBJ1-1, is SAVISQKPSRDICQRGTSLTIQCQVDSQVTMMFWYRQQPGQSLTLIATANQGSEATYESGFVIDKFPISRPNLTFSTLTVSNMSPEDSSIYLCSVETGSLAKNTEAFFGQGTRLTVV.

This chain links TRBV6-5 with TRBJ2-3; 8 nucleotides line up with TRBD1. Trimming at V came to 8 bases and at J to 2 bases, leaving 6 bases not matched to a gene. From germline, CDR1 is MNHEY and CDR2 SVGAGI. The CDR3 covers 14 residues. This CDR3 reads CASGVQGATDTQYF. CDR3 bases: TGTGCCAGCGGGGTTCAGGGGGCCACAGATACGCAGTATTTT.

The rearrangement links TRBV4-2 to TRBJ2-3; D ambiguous. The germline V gene encodes CDR1 LGHNA and CDR2 YNFKEQ. The CDR3 runs to 15 residues. V was pared by 3 bases and J by 2 bases, with 12 bases between. The CDR3 coding sequence is TGTGCCAGCAGCCATTCTCTTTTTTACACAGATACGCAGTATTTT. Amino acids: CASSHSLFYTDTQYF.

The chain combines TRBV6-2 or TRBV6-3 with TRBJ1-1; D uncertain. Germline V gene sequence: CDR1 MNHEY, CDR2 SVGEGT. V was trimmed by 3 bases and J by 1 base, leaving 9 bases between them. There are 14 residues in the CDR3. The CDR3 bases are TGTGCCAGCAGTTATGGAGCGGGGAACACTGAAGCTTTCTTT. Encoded protein: CASSYGAGNTEAFF.